The 27 T cell receptor beta chains presented below share a single source sample, sequenced in a study of shared clonotypes between healthy human individuals. Sequenced by immunoSEQ multiplex PCR; TCRdb stores in-frame clones only, minus some. The sample carries some 2.1 million clones, 90% to 95% recorded once. Sequences were obtained from naive CD4+ T cells sorted from blood. The subset: CD45RA+ positively selected. The receptors come from a man between 18 and 35 years old in good health.

Note on this clone: Other DNA sequences in the sample encode the same CDR3. The chain couples TRBV6-1 to TRBJ1-5, with 9 bases that match TRBD1. Germline V gene sequence: CDR1 MNHNS, CDR2 SASEGT. V lost 3 bases and J lost 0; bases outside the gene matches: 3. This CDR3 has 16 amino acids. CDR3 sequence: CASSEGTGNSNQPQHF. CDR3 bases: TGTGCCAGCAGTGAGGGGACAGGGAATAGCAATCAGCCCCAGCATTTT.

The rearrangement links TRBV9 to TRBJ2-1, with TRBD2 matching 11 bases. Looked up from germline, CDR1 is SGDLS and CDR2 is YYNGEE. V was clipped by 2 bases and J by 0 bases; unmatched bases: 7. The CDR3 is made up of 18 amino acids. This CDR3 is CASSVGLAEVSSYNEQFF. The CDR3 DNA sequence: TGTGCCAGCAGCGTGGGACTAGCGGAGGTTAGCTCCTACAATGAGCAGTTCTTC.

The chain links TRBV18 to TRBJ2-7; 11 positions match TRBD1. V shed 4 bases and J 5 bases; nucleotides not matched to a gene: 13. The CDR3 has 17 amino acids. Germline V gene data show CDR1 as KGHSH and CDR2 as LQKENI. The CDR3 DNA is TGTGCCAGCTCACTAGCTATCCCCGGGACAGGGGGACACGAGCAGTACTTC. This codes for CASSLAIPGTGGHEQYF.

The CDR3 region has the DNA TGCGCCAGCAGCTTGGGCCGGGCAGGGTTGAACACTGAAGCTTTCTTT. Amino acids: CASSLGRAGLNTEAFF. This chain joins TRBV5-1 and TRBJ1-1; tentatively, D is TRBD1 (5 bases). Looked up from germline, CDR1 is SGHRS and CDR2 is YFSETQ. The V end was cut by 0 bases, the J end by 0 bases, with 12 bases between. The CDR3 consists of 16 residues.

This chain's CDR3 is CASSRPGQGPDTF. Here the CDR3 DNA reads TGTGCCAGCAGCCGACCCGGACAGGGTCCCGACACCTTC. The gene calls are TRBV28 and TRBJ1-2, with 8 bases lining up with TRBD1. This CDR3 comprises 13 residues. V gave up 6 bases and J gave up 12 bases; unmatched junction bases: 12. Germline CDR1 and CDR2: MDHEN and SYDVKM.

This clone has just one count. This chain links TRBV10-3 with TRBJ2-1; 13 nucleotides agree with TRBD2. Germline CDR1 is ENHRY and CDR2 is SYGVKD. This CDR3 spans 13 amino acids. The J segment lost 9 bases and the V segment lost 4 bases, leaving 0 bases of the junction unmatched. The CDR3 sequence: CAISGLAGGEQFF. The CDR3 DNA reads as TGTGCCATCAGTGGACTAGCGGGAGGTGAGCAGTTCTTC.

The chain joins TRBV5-1 to TRBJ2-1, with 8 bases identical to TRBD1. CDR3 size: 14 residues. Germline lookup yields CDR1 SGHRS and CDR2 YFSETQ. The V gene end was trimmed by 3 bases and the J gene end by 7 bases; junction bases not matched to a gene: 6. The CDR3 spells CASSSSDRGNEQFF. The CDR3 region has the DNA TGCGCCAGCAGCTCATCTGACAGGGGAAATGAGCAGTTCTTC.

The V gene is TRBV5-6, the J gene TRBJ2-3; tentatively, D is TRBD1 (5 bases). There are 13 residues in the CDR3. CDR1 and CDR2 from the germline V gene are SGHDT and YYEEEE. V shed 3 bases and J shed 4 bases, with 9 bases lying between them. CDR3 in amino acids: CASSSTVPDTQYF. In DNA, the CDR3 is TGTGCCAGCAGCTCGACAGTCCCAGATACGCAGTATTTT.

The chain couples TRBV27 to TRBJ2-1, with 12 bases aligning to TRBD2. V was pared by 10 bases and J by 2 bases, with 9 bases of the junction left unmatched. The CDR3 length is 16 residues. CDR1 and CDR2 from the germline V gene are MNHEY and SMNVEV (reference sequence). CDR3 sequence (DNA): TGTGCCACCCGACTAGCGGGGGAGATAACCTACAATGAGCAGTTCTTC. It specifies CATRLAGEITYNEQFF.

Notes on this clone: One base away lies a much larger clone, so this may be a sequencing read error. This specimen includes other DNA sequences encoding the same CDR3. The chain combines TRBV5-1 with TRBJ2-7; a weak D match, TRBD2 (6 bases). Deletions cut 0 bases from V and 2 bases from J, with 9 bases between. This CDR3 region has 14 residues. Germline-derived CDR1 and CDR2 are SGHRS and YFSETQ. The CDR3 spells CASSLVGGTYEQYF. The CDR3 nucleotides are TGCGCCAGCAGCTTGGTGGGGGGAACCTACGAGCAGTACTTC.

The rearrangement joins TRBV12-1 to TRBJ2-7; TRBD1, the table's D call, was not compared with the DNA. TRBV12-1 is tagged as a pseudogene. The length of the CDR3 is 17 residues. The CDR3 sequence is CASSLDRETGRSYEQYF. CDR3 in DNA: TGTGCCAGCAGCCTGGACCGTGAGACAGGGAGGTCCTACGAGCAGTACTTC.

This chain joins TRBV30 and TRBJ1-6; D ambiguous. Germline-derived CDR1 and CDR2 are GTSNPN and SVGIG (reference sequence). V lost 0 bases and J lost 9, with 9 bases in between. The CDR3 length is 13 residues. In DNA, the CDR3 is TGTGCCTGGAGTGTCGACCGTTTTTCACCCCTCCACTTT. Translation gives CAWSVDRFSPLHF.

The genes are TRBV10-3 and TRBJ1-1; D unclear. Trimming took off 0 bases at V and 4 bases at J, with 9 bases between the two ends. Germline V lookup: CDR1 ENHRY, CDR2 SYGVKD. The CDR3 totals 14 residues. The CDR3 region has the DNA TGTGCCATCAGTGAGTCGAATCCGGGCACTGAAGCTTTCTTT. Encoded protein: CAISESNPGTEAFF.

V gene TRBV2 combines with J gene TRBJ2-3, with TRBD2 identical over 8 bases. Germline V lookup: CDR1 SNHLY, CDR2 FYNNEI. CDR3 size: 16 residues. The ends lost 2 bases at V and 3 bases at J; junction bases unmatched: 7. The CDR3 protein is CASSEIAGLETDTQYF. The CDR3 coding sequence is TGTGCCAGCAGTGAAATTGCGGGACTAGAGACAGATACGCAGTATTTT.

The rearrangement links TRBV5-4 to TRBJ2-1; D could derive from TRBD1 or TRBD2 (5 bases each). There are 15 residues in the CDR3. The ends were cut back, 3 bases at V and 3 bases at J, with 13 bases in the middle. The V gene's germline CDR1 is SGHNT and CDR2 YYREEE (reference sequence). The CDR3 sequence is CASSYSGTLYNEQFF. DNA for the CDR3: TGTGCCAGCAGCTATTCCGGGACGCTCTACAATGAGCAGTTCTTC.

This clone was seen just once. The chain links TRBV14 to TRBJ2-1; D is uncertain. Germline CDR1 SGHDN, CDR2 FVKESK. The CDR3 consists of 13 residues. V shed 1 base and J shed 8 bases, with 9 bases lying between them. CDR3 amino acids: CASSQGVPHEQFF. DNA for the CDR3: TGTGCCAGCAGCCAAGGGGTGCCCCATGAGCAGTTCTTC.

The V and J genes are TRBV30 and TRBJ2-1; D is possibly TRBD2 (6 bases). Germline lookup yields CDR1 GTSNPN and CDR2 SVGIG (reference sequence). The CDR3 sequence is 11 residues long. This CDR3 is CAGGVRNEQFF. The CDR3, as DNA: TGTGCGGGCGGGGTCCGTAATGAGCAGTTCTTC.

The chain recombines TRBV6-1 with TRBJ1-4; D gene unclear. Germline-derived CDR1 and CDR2 are MNHNS and SASEGT. The V end lost 5 bases, the J end lost 0 bases, and 10 bases lay between the germline ends. This CDR3 region has 15 residues. The DNA for the CDR3 is TGTGCCAGCAGTCAACAGTTTGCAACTAATGAAAAACTGTTTTTT. It encodes CASSQQFATNEKLFF.

This clone was picked up one time. The genes are TRBV5-4 and TRBJ2-2, with 9 positions matching TRBD1. Germline V CDR1 and CDR2: SGHNT, YYREEE (reference sequence). J gave up 4 bases and V 4 bases, and 8 bases lay outside the gene matches. There are 16 residues in the CDR3. In DNA, the CDR3 is TGTGCCAGCAGCATCCCGGACAGGGGCGGCACCGGGGAGCTGTTTTTT. This codes for CASSIPDRGGTGELFF.

The chain carries TRBV11-3 and TRBJ2-1, with 8 bases lining up with TRBD2. With 5 bases clipped from V and 6 bases from J, the junction kept 9 bases outside the gene matches. The CDR3 sequence is 15 residues long. Per germline, CDR1 SGHNT and CDR2 YENEEA. The CDR3 protein is CASSPGAGGGNEQFF. DNA for the CDR3: TGTGCCAGCAGCCCCGGGGCGGGGGGCGGCAATGAGCAGTTCTTC.

The CDR3 reads CASSLPSGSSYNEQFF. The CDR3 nucleotides are TGTGCCAGCAGCTTACCTAGCGGGAGCTCCTACAATGAGCAGTTCTTC. The chain combines TRBV7-9 with TRBJ2-1, with 10 bases that match TRBD2. CDR1 and CDR2 (germline): SEHNR, FQNEAQ (reference sequence). CDR3 size: 16 residues. After removal of 2 bases from V and 0 bases from J, the junction contained 1 base not matched to a gene.

The chain recombines TRBV5-4 with TRBJ1-4, with D maybe TRBD1 (5 bases). The V end was cut by 3 bases, the J end by 3 bases, with 9 bases between. This CDR3 comprises 14 residues. Germline loops: CDR1 SGHNT, CDR2 YYREEE (reference sequence). CDR3 in DNA: TGTGCCAGCAGCTCGGGGACCTCTAATGAAAAACTGTTTTTT. It encodes CASSSGTSNEKLFF. Based on the CDR3 plus reference TRBV5-4 and TRBJ1-4, the full variable domain is ETGVTQSPTHLIKTRGQQVTLRCSSQSGHNTVSWYQQALGQGPQFIFQYYREEENGRGNFPPRFSGLQFPNYSSELNVNALELDDSALYLCASSSGTSNEKLFFGSGTQLSVL.

This clone was seen once. The chain joins TRBV6-5 to TRBJ1-2; 9 nucleotides agree with TRBD1. Trimming removed 2 bases from V and 6 bases from J; junction bases left unmatched: 10. Germline V gene lookup returns CDR1 MNHEY and CDR2 SVGAGI. This CDR3 is built from 16 residues. The CDR3 DNA follows: TGTGCCAGCAGTTACACCTCCGGGACAGGGTACAATGGCTACACCTTC. It translates to CASSYTSGTGYNGYTF.

The gene calls are TRBV28 and TRBJ2-7, with D perhaps being TRBD1 or TRBD2 (5 bases each). Per the germline V gene, CDR1 is MDHEN and CDR2 is SYDVKM. CDR3 size: 15 residues. V gave up 7 bases and J gave up 1 base, with 17 bases separating them. The CDR3 is CASKAGSSLSYEQYF. The CDR3 DNA follows: TGTGCCAGCAAGGCAGGGAGCTCCTTATCCTACGAGCAGTACTTC.

The V gene is TRBV2, the J gene TRBJ1-2, with TRBD1 matching over 7 bases. V was pared by 7 bases and J by 7 bases, with 12 bases of the junction left unmatched. The CDR3 totals 14 residues. Germline V gene data show CDR1 as SNHLY and CDR2 as FYNNEI. Here the CDR3 reads CASKYEGAVLGYTF. The CDR3 DNA follows: TGTGCCAGCAAATACGAGGGGGCTGTACTTGGCTACACCTTC.

The V and J genes are TRBV6-5 and TRBJ2-7; D uncertain. The CDR3 runs to 12 residues. The V gene lost 6 bases and the J gene lost 1 base, with 7 bases spanning the gap. CDR1 is MNHEY, CDR2 SVGAGI, per germline. Here the CDR3 DNA reads TGTGCCAGCAGGAGTGTGTCCTACGAGCAGTACTTC. Translation gives CASRSVSYEQYF.

J is TRBJ1-1 and V is TRBV25-1, with 10 nucleotides matching TRBD1. CDR3 length equals 14 residues. Germline trimming cut 4 bases from V and 1 base from J; bases unmatched to any gene: 0. Germline CDR1 reads MGHDK; CDR2 reads SYGVNS. The CDR3 region is CASSGDRGNTEAFF. The CDR3 nucleotides read TGTGCCAGCAGTGGGGACAGGGGGAACACTGAAGCTTTCTTT.